This passage covers 12 T cell receptor beta chains from one sample sequenced in a study of CD8 T cells in Susac syndrome. An amount of RNA that ranged from about 0.45 to 1 ug was reverse transcribed with random hexamers. TCRdb ran MiXCR on the immunoSEQ multiplex PCR reads and lists one entry per CDR3 protein. The sample lists about 180,000 distinct CDR3 sequences; around 94% were seen once. Sequenced material: CD4+ T cells from PBMCs. The receptors originated from a human donor with Susac syndrome.

The V gene is TRBV5-1, the J gene TRBJ2-7; D not certain. V was shortened by 0 bases and J by 3 bases, with 10 bases between the two germline ends. There are 14 residues in the CDR3. Germline V gene data show CDR1 as SGHRS and CDR2 as YFSETQ. The CDR3, as DNA: TGCGCCAGCAGCTTGGCCGTCGCAAACTACGAGCAGTACTTC. Its translation: CASSLAVANYEQYF. Based on the CDR3 plus reference TRBV5-1 and TRBJ2-7, the full variable domain is KAGVTQTPRYLIKTRGQQVTLSCSPISGHRSVSWYQQTPGQGLQFLFEYFSETQRNKGNFPGRFSGRQFSNSRSEMNVSTLELGDSALYLCASSLAVANYEQYFGPGTRLTVT.

The rearrangement links TRBV20-1 to TRBJ2-3; perhaps TRBD1 as D (5 bases). The length of the CDR3 is 15 residues. V dropped 1 base and J dropped 2 bases, with 13 bases sitting between them. In germline, CDR1 is DFQATT, CDR2 SNEGSKA (reference sequence). CDR3 loop: CSARGPGLVTDTQYF. CDR3 coding DNA: TGCAGTGCTAGAGGCCCAGGGCTTGTCACAGATACGCAGTATTTT.

This clonotype occurred a few times. The CDR3 DNA reads TGTGCCAGCAGCCACTTATCTGGGGCCAACGTCCTGACTTTC. It is translated as CASSHLSGANVLTF. The chain links TRBV7-2 to TRBJ2-6, with D unresolved. Germline CDR1 and CDR2: SGHTA and FQGNSA. CDR3 length: 14 residues. V dropped 5 bases and J dropped 1 base, with 6 bases sitting between them.

V gene TRBV7-9 combines with J gene TRBJ1-5; perhaps TRBD1 as D (6 bases). The CDR3 sequence is 14 residues long. The V gene's germline CDR1 is SEHNR and CDR2 FQNEAQ (reference sequence). V was clipped by 3 bases and J by 7 bases, with 13 bases between them. CDR3 DNA sequence: TGTGCCAGCAGCTTCTCAGGGGTAGGACAGCCCCAGCATTTT. It yields the protein CASSFSGVGQPQHF.

V is TRBV5-1 and J is TRBJ1-2; D is possibly TRBD1 (5 bases). The CDR3 runs 15 residues. V lost 4 bases to trimming and J lost 6 bases, with 19 bases between them. From germline, CDR1 is SGHRS and CDR2 YFSETQ. CDR3 coding DNA: TGCGCCAGCAGCCCGGAGGGGACTTCCGAGGATGGCTACACCTTC. As protein: CASSPEGTSEDGYTF.

This sequence joins TRBV18 and TRBJ2-1; 11 nucleotides match TRBD2. CDR1 KGHSH and CDR2 LQKENI come from the germline V gene. The ends lost 6 bases at V and 5 bases at J; junction bases unmatched: 6. This CDR3 has 15 amino acids. Here the CDR3 reads CASSPGTSGNNEQFF. The CDR3 DNA reads TGTGCCAGCTCCCCCGGGACTAGCGGAAACAATGAGCAGTTCTTC.

The rearrangement joins TRBV6-5 to TRBJ1-1; D uncertain. Germline V CDR1 and CDR2: MNHEY, SVGAGI. The CDR3 has 14 residues. V was shortened by 6 bases and J by 1 base, with 12 bases between the two germline ends. CDR3 amino acids: CASRLVIANTEAFF. DNA of the CDR3: TGTGCCAGCAGGCTAGTGATCGCGAACACTGAAGCTTTCTTT.

The CDR3 loop reads CASSQDIPLAGSGSYNEQFF. The CDR3 DNA reads as TGCGCCAGCAGCCAAGATATCCCACTAGCGGGATCTGGCTCCTACAATGAGCAGTTCTTC. V is TRBV4-3 and J is TRBJ2-1; TRBD2 agrees at 10 bases. The CDR3 loop spans 20 amino acids. Germline loops: CDR1 LGHNA, CDR2 YSLEER. The ends lost 0 bases at V and 0 bases at J; junction bases unmatched: 11.

This sequence joins TRBV20-1 and TRBJ2-7, with TRBD2 identical over 9 bases. The CDR3 sequence is 13 residues long. Germline values: CDR1 DFQATT, CDR2 SNEGSKA (reference sequence). Trimming took 0 bases from V and 7 from J; bases not matched to a gene: 4. CDR3 in DNA: TGCAGTGCTAGAGATGGTCTAGCGGGAGAGCAGTACTTC. It encodes CSARDGLAGEQYF.

The chain uses TRBV28 and TRBJ2-2, with D unresolved. The V end lost 3 bases, the J end lost 4 bases, and 0 bases lay between the germline ends. Germline assignment: CDR1 MDHEN and CDR2 SYDVKM. The CDR3 runs 11 residues. The CDR3: CASSFTGELFF. The CDR3 coding sequence is TGTGCCAGCAGTTTCACCGGGGAGCTGTTTTTT.

CDR3 residues: CASSPGLRSYEQYF. DNA of the CDR3: TGTGCCAGCAGTCCGGGACTCCGCTCCTACGAGCAGTACTTC. The chain joins TRBV6-2 or TRBV6-3 to TRBJ2-7; D may be TRBD2 (6 bases). The germline CDR1 and CDR2 sequences are MNHEY and SVGEGT. Trimming took off 5 bases at V and 0 bases at J, with 11 bases between the two ends. The CDR3 sequence is 14 residues long.

The gene calls are TRBV10-3 and TRBJ2-3; no clear D gene. Looked up from germline, CDR1 is ENHRY and CDR2 is SYGVKD. Trimming cost V 2 bases and J 2 bases, with 14 bases left between them. The length of the CDR3 is 16 residues. CDR3 nucleotides: TGTGCCATCAGTGAGGGAGTGGGCGGCAACACAGATACGCAGTATTTT. Protein product: CAISEGVGGNTDTQYF.